This TCR beta chain was documented in a study of blood T cell repertoires in COVID-19. About the research overall: COVID-19 samples from acute and convalescent phases originated in the United States, Italy and Spain. The cDNA or gDNA used as material had been derived from T cells, B-cell-depleted T cells, or PBMCs.

CDR1 is GTSNPN and CDR2 is SVGIG in the germline V gene (reference sequence). CDR3 length: 17 residues. V lost 0 bases to trimming and J lost 4 bases, with 21 bases between them. The authors' processing: Reference gene primer amplification yielded estimated nucleated cell counts. Sequencing was performed with immunoSEQ multiplex PCR; in TCRdb, only in-frame clones are kept and a portion is missing. V, J and clone size derive from that table, while D and trimming were established from the DNA sequence. Seen here are over 110,000 clones, roughly 86% observed once, and the top ten hold approximately 1.8%.

The sequence was obtained from a man between 65 and 80 years old with acute or convalescent COVID-19. The sample comprised peripheral blood. The chain carries TRBV30 and TRBJ1-2, with D perhaps TRBD1 (6 bases). CDR3 nucleotides: TGTGCCTGGAGTGTGCTGCGGGGGGGCAGGGGCTCCTATGGCTACACCTTC. Protein product: CAWSVLRGGRGSYGYTF.